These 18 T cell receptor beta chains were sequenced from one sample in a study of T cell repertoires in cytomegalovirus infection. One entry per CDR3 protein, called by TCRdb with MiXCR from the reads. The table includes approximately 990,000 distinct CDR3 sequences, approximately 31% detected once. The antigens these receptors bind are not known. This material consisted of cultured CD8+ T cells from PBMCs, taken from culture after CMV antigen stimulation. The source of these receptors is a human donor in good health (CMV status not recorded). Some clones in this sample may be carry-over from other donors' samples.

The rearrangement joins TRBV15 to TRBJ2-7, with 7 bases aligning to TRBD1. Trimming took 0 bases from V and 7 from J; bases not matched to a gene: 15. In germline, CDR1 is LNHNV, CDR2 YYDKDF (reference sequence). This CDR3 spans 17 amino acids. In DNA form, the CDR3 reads TGTGCCACCAGCAGAGACAGGGGTAGACAGGGCACGGGAGAGCAGTACGTC. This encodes CATSRDRGRQGTGEQYV.

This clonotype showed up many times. CDR3 sequence: CASSLPGNLLQETQYF. The CDR3 coding sequence is TGTGCCAGCAGTCTGCCGGGGAACCTCCTACAAGAGACCCAGTACTTC. The chain is built from TRBV12-3 or TRBV12-4 and TRBJ2-5, with D perhaps TRBD2 (5 bases). V was cut by 5 bases and J by 2 bases, with 18 bases left in between. CDR3 length equals 16 residues.

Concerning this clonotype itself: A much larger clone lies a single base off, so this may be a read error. CDR3 bases: TGTGTCAGCAGCCGCCCCGGTGGAGGGGACACCATATATTTT. As protein: CVSSRPGGGDTIYF. The chain uses TRBV7-2 and TRBJ1-3, with TRBD1 as a possible D gene (5 bases). The CDR3 extends over 14 amino acids. The V gene's germline CDR1 is SGHTA and CDR2 FQGNSA.

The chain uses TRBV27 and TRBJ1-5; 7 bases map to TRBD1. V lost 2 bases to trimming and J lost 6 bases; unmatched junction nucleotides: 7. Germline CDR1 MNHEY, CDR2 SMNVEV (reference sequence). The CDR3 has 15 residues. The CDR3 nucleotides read TGTGCCAGCAGTTTAGAGGGGGCTTCGGGTCAGCCCCAGCATTTT. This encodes CASSLEGASGQPQHF.

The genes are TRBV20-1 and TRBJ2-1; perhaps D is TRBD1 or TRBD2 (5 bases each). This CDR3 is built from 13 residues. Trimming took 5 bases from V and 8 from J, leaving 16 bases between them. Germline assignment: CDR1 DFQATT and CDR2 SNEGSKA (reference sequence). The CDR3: CSAGTFIGHEQFF. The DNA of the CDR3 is TGCAGTGCTGGGACGTTTATAGGGCATGAGCAGTTCTTC.

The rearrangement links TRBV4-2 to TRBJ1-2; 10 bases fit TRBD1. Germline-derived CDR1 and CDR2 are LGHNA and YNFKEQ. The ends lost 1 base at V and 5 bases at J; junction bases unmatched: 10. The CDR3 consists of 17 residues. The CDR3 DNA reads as TGTGCCAGCAGCCAAGCCGGGACAGGGGATACATGGTATGGCTACACCTTC. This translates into CASSQAGTGDTWYGYTF.

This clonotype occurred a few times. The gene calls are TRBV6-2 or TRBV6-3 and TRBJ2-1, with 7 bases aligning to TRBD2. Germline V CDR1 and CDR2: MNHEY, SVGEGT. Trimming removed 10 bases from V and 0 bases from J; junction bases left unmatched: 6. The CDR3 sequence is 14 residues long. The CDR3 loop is CAITTSSSYNEQFF. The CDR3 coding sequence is TGTGCCATTACGACTAGCTCCTCCTACAATGAGCAGTTCTTC.

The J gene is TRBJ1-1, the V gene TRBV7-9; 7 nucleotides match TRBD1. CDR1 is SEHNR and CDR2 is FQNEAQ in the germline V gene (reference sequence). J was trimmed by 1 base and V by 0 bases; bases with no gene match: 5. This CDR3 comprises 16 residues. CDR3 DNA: TGTGCCAGCAGCTTAGCCAACAGGGGTCGGAACACTGAAGCTTTCTTT. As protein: CASSLANRGRNTEAFF. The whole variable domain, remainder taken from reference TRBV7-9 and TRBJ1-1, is DTGVSQNPRHKITKRGQNVTFRCDPISEHNRLYWYRQTLGQGPEFLTYFQNEAQLEKSRLLSDRFSAERPKGSFSTLEIQRTEQGDSAMYLCASSLANRGRNTEAFFGQGTRLTVV.

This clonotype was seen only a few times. CDR3 protein: CASSWDIGAEAFF. The CDR3, as DNA: TGTGCCAGCAGTTGGGACATAGGTGCTGAAGCTTTCTTT. The rearrangement uses TRBV7-2 and TRBJ1-1, with D tentatively TRBD1 (6 bases). CDR1 and CDR2 from the germline V gene are SGHTA and FQGNSA. Trimming removed 6 bases at V and 6 bases at J, with 14 bases between. CDR3 length equals 13 residues.

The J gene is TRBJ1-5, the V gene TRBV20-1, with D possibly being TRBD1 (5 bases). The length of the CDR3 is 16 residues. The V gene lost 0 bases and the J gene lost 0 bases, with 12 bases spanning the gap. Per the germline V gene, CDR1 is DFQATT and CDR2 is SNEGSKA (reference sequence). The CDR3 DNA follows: TGCAGTGCTAGAGAGCCCGGGGGATATAGCAATCAGCCCCAGCATTTT. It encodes CSAREPGGYSNQPQHF.

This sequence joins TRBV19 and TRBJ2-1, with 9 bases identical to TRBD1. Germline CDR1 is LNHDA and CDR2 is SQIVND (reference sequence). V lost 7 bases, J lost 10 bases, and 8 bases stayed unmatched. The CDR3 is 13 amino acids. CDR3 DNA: TGTGCCAGTACCTGGACAGGGGAAATGGAGCAGTTCTTC. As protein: CASTWTGEMEQFF.

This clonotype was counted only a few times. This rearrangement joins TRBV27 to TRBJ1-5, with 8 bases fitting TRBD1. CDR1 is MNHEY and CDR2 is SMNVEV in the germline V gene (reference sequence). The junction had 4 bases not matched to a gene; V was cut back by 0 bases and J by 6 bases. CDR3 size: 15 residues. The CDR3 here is CASSLSSRGPQPQHF. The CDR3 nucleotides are TGTGCCAGCAGTTTATCTAGCAGGGGGCCTCAGCCCCAGCATTTT.

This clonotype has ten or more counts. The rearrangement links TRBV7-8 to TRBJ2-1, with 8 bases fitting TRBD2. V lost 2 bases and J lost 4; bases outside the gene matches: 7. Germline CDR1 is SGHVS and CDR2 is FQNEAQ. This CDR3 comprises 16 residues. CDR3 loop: CASSLSSGGSYNEQFF. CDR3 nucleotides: TGTGCCAGCAGCTTATCAAGCGGGGGATCATACAATGAGCAGTTCTTC.

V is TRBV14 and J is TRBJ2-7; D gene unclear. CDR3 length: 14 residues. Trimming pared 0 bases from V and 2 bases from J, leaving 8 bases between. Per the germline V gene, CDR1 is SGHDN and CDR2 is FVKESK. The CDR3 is CASSQEQVPYEQYF. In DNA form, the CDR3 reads TGTGCCAGCAGCCAAGAGCAGGTGCCCTACGAGCAGTACTTC.

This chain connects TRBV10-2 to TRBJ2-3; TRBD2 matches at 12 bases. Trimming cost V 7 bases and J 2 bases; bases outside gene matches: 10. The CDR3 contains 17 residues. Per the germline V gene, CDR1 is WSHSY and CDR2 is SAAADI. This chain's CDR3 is CASIDKTSGGPTDTQYF. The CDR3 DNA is TGCGCCAGCATCGATAAGACTAGCGGGGGACCCACAGATACGCAGTATTTT.

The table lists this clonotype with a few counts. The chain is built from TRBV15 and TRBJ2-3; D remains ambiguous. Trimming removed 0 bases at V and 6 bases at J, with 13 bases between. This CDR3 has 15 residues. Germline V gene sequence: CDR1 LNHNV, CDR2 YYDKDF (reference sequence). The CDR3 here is CATSREGIGFDTQYF. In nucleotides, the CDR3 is TGTGCCACCAGCAGAGAGGGCATTGGGTTTGATACGCAGTATTTT. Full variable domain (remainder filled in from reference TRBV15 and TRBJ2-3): DAMVIQNPRYQVTQFGKPVTLSCSQTLNHNVMYWYQQKSSQAPKLLFHYYDKDFNNEADTPDNFQSRRPNTSFCFLDIRSPGLGDTAMYLCATSREGIGFDTQYFGPGTRLTVL.

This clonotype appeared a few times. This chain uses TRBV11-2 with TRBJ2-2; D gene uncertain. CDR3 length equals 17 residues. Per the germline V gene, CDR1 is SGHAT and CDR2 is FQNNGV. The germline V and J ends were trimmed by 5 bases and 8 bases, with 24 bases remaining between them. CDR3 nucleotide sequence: TGTGCCAGCAGCCCGTTCCGAGAGGTCGCGGAGTGGGGGGAGCTGTTTTTT. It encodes CASSPFREVAEWGELFF.

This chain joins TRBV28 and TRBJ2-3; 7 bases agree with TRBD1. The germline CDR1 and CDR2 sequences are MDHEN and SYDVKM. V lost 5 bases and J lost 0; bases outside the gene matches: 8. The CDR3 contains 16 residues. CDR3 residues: CASSTIDRVSTDTQYF. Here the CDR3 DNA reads TGTGCCAGCAGTACTATCGACAGGGTTAGCACAGATACGCAGTATTTT.